A selection of T cell receptor beta chains follows, all from one sample in a study of control samples from healthy donors and cancer patients. Measured with immunoSEQ multiplex PCR; TCRdb has only the in-frame clones, and not every one. The data show 95,000 to 150,000 clones, with about 89% seen just once and 6.5% to 9% held by the top ten. The material sequenced was blood. The receptors come from a woman aged 18-35 years in good health. Each CDR3 is given with its conserved first and last residue. A D gene is named only where the DNA matches it firmly. Rows may omit the clone size; those that give it use once, few, many or a size class.

d_call,j_call,v_call,clone_size,cdr3_aa,cdr3_nt
.,TRBJ2-1,TRBV7-3,.,CASSLDRLGLQFF,TGTGCCAGCAGCTTGGATCGACTAGGTTTGCAGTTCTTC
.,TRBJ1-1,TRBV24-1,once,CATASSGEKAFF,TGTGCCACCGCCTCATCCGGGGAGAAGGCTTTCTTT
.,TRBJ2-5,TRBV6-2/TRBV6-3,.,CASSYSKLVDYQETQYF,TGTGCCAGCAGTTACTCGAAGTTAGTAGACTACCAAGAGACCCAGTACTTC
.,TRBJ2-7,TRBV18,.,CASSPYASYEQYF,TGTGCCAGCTCACCCTACGCGAGCTACGAGCAGTACTTC
TRBD1,TRBJ1-5,TRBV28,.,CASSYRTGEQPQHF,TGTGCCAGCAGTTATAGGACAGGGGAACAGCCCCAGCATTTT
TRBD1,TRBJ2-5,TRBV5-1,.,CASSTQTGVGVETQYF,TGCGCCAGCAGCACCCAGACAGGGGTGGGGGTAGAGACCCAGTACTTC
TRBD1,TRBJ1-2,TRBV5-1,.,CASSLGGDGYTF,TGCGCCAGCAGCTTAGGGGGCGATGGCTACACCTTC
.,TRBJ2-1,TRBV5-8,once,CASSFPTNSYNEQFF,TGTGCCAGCAGCTTCCCTACCAACTCCTACAATGAGCAGTTCTTC
.,TRBJ1-1,TRBV7-9,.,CASSPNFRPINRDTEAFF,TGTGCCAGCAGTCCAAATTTTAGACCGATAAACAGGGACACTGAAGCTTTCTTT
TRBD2,TRBJ2-3,TRBV7-9,once,CASSSSGASTDTQYF,TGTGCCAGCAGCTCTAGCGGGGCTAGCACAGATACGCAGTATTTT
TRBD1,TRBJ2-7,TRBV12-5,.,CASGLWTGPYEQYF,TGTGCTAGTGGTCTCTGGACAGGGCCCTACGAGCAGTACTTC
TRBD1,TRBJ2-3,TRBV15,.,CATSRGGTGGKDTQYF,TGTGCCACCAGCAGAGGAGGCACAGGGGGCAAAGATACGCAGTATTTT
TRBD2,TRBJ2-3,TRBV7-8,.,CASSLAGLAAPTDTQYF,TGTGCCAGCAGCTTAGCGGGACTAGCGGCCCCCACAGATACGCAGTATTTT
.,TRBJ1-1,TRBV6-1,.,CASSETLNTEAFF,TGTGCCAGCAGTGAAACCCTGAACACTGAAGCTTTCTTT
TRBD1,TRBJ1-1,TRBV6-5,.,CASSKAQGGTEAFF,TGTGCCAGCAGTAAGGCACAGGGGGGCACTGAAGCTTTCTTT
.,TRBJ2-5,TRBV5-1,.,CASSLVQGLFQETQYF,TGCGCCAGCAGCTTGGTACAGGGATTATTCCAAGAGACCCAGTACTTC
.,TRBJ2-7,TRBV28,.,CASSSGDSAGEQYF,TGTGCCAGCAGTTCCGGGGACAGTGCGGGGGAGCAGTACTTC
TRBD1,TRBJ2-5,TRBV7-2,.,CASSFTRTGGRETQYF,TGTGCCAGCAGCTTTACCCGGACAGGGGGACGGGAGACCCAGTACTTC
TRBD2,TRBJ2-5,TRBV27,.,CASSRLAHQETQYF,TGTGCCAGCAGCCGACTAGCCCATCAAGAGACCCAGTACTTC